This T cell receptor (beta chain) originates from a study of OX40 agonist ivuxolimab in advanced cancers. TCRdb's table, derived via immunoSEQ multiplex PCR, lists solely in-frame clones and lacks some. This sample yields about 42,000 clones, of which approximately 86% are seen a single time; around 10% belongs to the top ten. The CDR3 length is 20 residues. The V gene end was trimmed by 5 bases and the J gene end by 6 bases; junction bases not matched to a gene: 21. Germline assignment: CDR1 SGHVS and CDR2 FNYEAQ. The chain links TRBV7-6 to TRBJ2-2, with 10 bases fitting TRBD2. Here the sequenced sample was CD4+ or CD8+ T cells sorted from blood, taken in a trial of the OX40 agonist ivuxolimab. This receptor was obtained from an adult with an advanced solid tumor such as melanoma, head and neck, liver or kidney cancer. DNA of the CDR3: TGTGCCAGCAGCCCCACGGGGGGTCTTAGCGGGGGGCCGGTATCCGGGGAGCTGTTTTTT. Translated: CASSPTGGLSGGPVSGELFF.